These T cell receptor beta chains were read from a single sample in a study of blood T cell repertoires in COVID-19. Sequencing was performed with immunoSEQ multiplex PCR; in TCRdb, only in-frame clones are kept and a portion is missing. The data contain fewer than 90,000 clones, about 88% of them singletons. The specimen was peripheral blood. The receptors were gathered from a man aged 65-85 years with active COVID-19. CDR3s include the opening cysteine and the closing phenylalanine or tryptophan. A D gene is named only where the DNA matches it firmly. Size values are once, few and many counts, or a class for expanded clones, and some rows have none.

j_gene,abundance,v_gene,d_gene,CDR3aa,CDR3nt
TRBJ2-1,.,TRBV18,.,CASSPGGDEQFF,TGTGCCAGCTCACCGGGCGGGGATGAGCAGTTCTTC
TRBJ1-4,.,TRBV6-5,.,CASSPGPGEKLFF,TGTGCCAGCAGTCCCGGGCCGGGGGAAAAACTGTTTTTT
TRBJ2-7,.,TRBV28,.,CASTTAGFEQYF,TGTGCCAGCACCACCGCCGGTTTCGAGCAGTACTTC
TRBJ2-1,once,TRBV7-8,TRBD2,CASSLGGLAGTYNEQFF,TGTGCCAGCAGCTTAGGGGGACTAGCGGGGACCTACAATGAGCAGTTCTTC
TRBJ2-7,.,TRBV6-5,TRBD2,CASSPRGGWGYEQYF,TGTGCCAGCAGTCCCCGGGGGGGCTGGGGCTACGAGCAGTACTTC
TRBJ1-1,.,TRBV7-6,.,CASSLASGGGLGALNTEAFF,TGTGCCAGCAGCTTAGCTTCTGGTGGGGGCTTGGGGGCCTTGAACACTGAAGCTTTCTTT
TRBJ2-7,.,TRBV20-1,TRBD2,CSASGGGRLDEQYF,TGCAGTGCTAGTGGGGGCGGGAGGTTGGACGAGCAGTACTTC
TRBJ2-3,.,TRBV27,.,CASSAGLGGSTDTQYF,TGTGCCAGCAGTGCCGGACTGGGGGGTAGCACAGATACGCAGTATTTT
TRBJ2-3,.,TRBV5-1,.,CASSLGSEADTQYF,TGCGCCAGCAGCTTGGGGAGCGAGGCAGATACGCAGTATTTT
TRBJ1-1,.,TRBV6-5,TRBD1,CASNTQGARAFF,TGTGCCAGCAACACCCAGGGGGCTAGGGCTTTCTTT